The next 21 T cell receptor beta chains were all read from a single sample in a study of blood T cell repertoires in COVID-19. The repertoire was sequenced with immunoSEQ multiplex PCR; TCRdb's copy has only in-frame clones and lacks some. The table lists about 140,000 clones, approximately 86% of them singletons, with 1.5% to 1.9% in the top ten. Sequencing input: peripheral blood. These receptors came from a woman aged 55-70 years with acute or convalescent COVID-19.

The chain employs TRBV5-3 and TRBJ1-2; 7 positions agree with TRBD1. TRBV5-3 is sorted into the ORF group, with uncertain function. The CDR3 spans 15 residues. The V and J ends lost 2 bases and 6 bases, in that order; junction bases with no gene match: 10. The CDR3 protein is CARSLEVTGLNGYTF. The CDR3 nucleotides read TGTGCCAGAAGCTTAGAGGTGACAGGGTTGAATGGCTACACCTTC.

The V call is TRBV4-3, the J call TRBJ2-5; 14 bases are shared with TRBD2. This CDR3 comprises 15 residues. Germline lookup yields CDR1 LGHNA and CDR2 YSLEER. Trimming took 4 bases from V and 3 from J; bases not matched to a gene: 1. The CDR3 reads CASSLGLAGEETQYF. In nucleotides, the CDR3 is TGCGCCAGCAGCCTGGGACTAGCGGGGGAAGAGACCCAGTACTTC.

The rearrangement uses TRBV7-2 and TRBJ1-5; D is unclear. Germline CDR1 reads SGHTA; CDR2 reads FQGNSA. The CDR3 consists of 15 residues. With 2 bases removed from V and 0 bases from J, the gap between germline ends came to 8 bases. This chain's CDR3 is CASSLTYSSNQPQHF. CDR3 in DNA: TGTGCCAGCAGCTTAACCTACAGTAGCAATCAGCCCCAGCATTTT.

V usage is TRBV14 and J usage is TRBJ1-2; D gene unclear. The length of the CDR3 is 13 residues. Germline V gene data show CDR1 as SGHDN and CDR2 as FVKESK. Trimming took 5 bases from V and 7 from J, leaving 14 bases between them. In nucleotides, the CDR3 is TGTGCCAGCAGCATCCGAGGAGGAGCTGGCTACACCTTC. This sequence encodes CASSIRGGAGYTF.

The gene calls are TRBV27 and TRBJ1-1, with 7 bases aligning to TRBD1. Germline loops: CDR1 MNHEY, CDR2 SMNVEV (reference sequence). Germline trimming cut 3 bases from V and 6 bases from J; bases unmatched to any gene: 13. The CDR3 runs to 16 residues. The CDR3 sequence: CASSFGQGGLGAEAFF. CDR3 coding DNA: TGTGCCAGCAGTTTTGGGCAGGGGGGCCTGGGAGCTGAAGCTTTCTTT.

CDR3 loop: CASSLTGADTQYF. The CDR3, as DNA: TGTGCCAGCAGCTTGACAGGGGCGGATACGCAGTATTTT. This chain connects TRBV5-4 to TRBJ2-3; 7 bases are a match to TRBD1. Germline V lookup: CDR1 SGHNT, CDR2 YYREEE (reference sequence). This CDR3 is 13 amino acids long. V gave up 1 base and J gave up 6 bases; unmatched junction bases: 2.

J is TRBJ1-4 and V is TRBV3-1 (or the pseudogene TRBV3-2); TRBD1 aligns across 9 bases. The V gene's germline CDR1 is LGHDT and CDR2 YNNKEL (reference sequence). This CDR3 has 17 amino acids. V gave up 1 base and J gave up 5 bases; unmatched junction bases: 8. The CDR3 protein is CASSQGVQGAGNEKLFF. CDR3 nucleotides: TGTGCCAGCAGCCAAGGAGTACAGGGGGCGGGCAATGAAAAACTGTTTTTT.

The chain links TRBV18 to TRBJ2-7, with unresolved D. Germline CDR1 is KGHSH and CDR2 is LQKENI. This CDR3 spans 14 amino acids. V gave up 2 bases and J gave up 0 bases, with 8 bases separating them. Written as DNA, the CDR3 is TGTGCCAGCTCACCAGGAGTAAACTCCTACGAGCAGTACTTC. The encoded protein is CASSPGVNSYEQYF.

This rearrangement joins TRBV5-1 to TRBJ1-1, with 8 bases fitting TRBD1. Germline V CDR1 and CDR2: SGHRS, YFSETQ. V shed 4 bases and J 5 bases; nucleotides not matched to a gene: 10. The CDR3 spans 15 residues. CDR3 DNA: TGCGCCAGCAGCCAAAGAGGACAGGGTTGGACTGAAGCTTTCTTT. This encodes CASSQRGQGWTEAFF.

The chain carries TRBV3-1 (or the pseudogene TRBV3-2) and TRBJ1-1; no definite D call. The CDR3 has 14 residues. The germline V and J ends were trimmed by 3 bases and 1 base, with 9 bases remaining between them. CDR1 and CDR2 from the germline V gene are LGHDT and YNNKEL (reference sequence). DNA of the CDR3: TGTGCCAGCAGCCAGGGCTCACGGAACACTGAAGCTTTCTTT. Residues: CASSQGSRNTEAFF.

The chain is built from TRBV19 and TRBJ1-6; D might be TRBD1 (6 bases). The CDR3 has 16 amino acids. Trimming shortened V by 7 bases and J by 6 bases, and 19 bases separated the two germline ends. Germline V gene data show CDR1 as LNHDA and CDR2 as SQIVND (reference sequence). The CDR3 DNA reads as TGTGCCAGTACAAAGGGACACCTCCTTGGTAATTCACCCCTCCACTTT. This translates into CASTKGHLLGNSPLHF.

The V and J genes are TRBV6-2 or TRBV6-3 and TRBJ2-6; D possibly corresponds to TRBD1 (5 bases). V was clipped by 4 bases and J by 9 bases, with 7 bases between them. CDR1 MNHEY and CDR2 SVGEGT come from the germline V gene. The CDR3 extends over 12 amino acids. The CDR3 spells CASSSQGNVLTF. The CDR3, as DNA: TGTGCCAGCAGTTCTCAGGGCAACGTCCTGACTTTC.

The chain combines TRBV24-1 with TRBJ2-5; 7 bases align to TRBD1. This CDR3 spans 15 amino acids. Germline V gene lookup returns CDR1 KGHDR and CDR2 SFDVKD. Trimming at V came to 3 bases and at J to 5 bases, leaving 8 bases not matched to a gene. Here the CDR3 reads CATSDTGQSMETQYF. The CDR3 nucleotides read TGTGCCACCAGTGATACGGGACAGTCGATGGAGACCCAGTACTTC.

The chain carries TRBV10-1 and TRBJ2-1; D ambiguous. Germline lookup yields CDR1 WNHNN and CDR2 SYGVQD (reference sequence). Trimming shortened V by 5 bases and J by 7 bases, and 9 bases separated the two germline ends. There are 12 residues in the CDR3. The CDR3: CASSSDLNEQFF. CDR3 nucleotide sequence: TGCGCCAGCAGTTCCGACTTAAATGAGCAGTTCTTC.

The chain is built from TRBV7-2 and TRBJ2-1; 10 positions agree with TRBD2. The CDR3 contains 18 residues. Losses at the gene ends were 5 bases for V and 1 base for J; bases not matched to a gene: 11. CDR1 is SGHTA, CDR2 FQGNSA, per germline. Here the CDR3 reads CASSPGPSGGTSYNEQFF. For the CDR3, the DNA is TGTGCCAGCAGCCCAGGGCCTAGCGGGGGTACTTCCTACAATGAGCAGTTCTTC.

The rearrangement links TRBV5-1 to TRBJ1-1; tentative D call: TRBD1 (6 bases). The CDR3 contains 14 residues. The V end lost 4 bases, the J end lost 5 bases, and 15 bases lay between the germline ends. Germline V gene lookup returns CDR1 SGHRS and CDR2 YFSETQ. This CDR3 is CASSPGTKGTEAFF. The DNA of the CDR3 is TGCGCCAGCAGCCCCGGGACAAAGGGAACTGAAGCTTTCTTT.

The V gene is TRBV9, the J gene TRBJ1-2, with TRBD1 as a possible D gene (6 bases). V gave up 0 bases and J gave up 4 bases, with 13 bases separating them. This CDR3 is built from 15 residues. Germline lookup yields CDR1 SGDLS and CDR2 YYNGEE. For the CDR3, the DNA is TGTGCCAGCAGCGTAGATGGGGCGGGGGCCTATGGCTACACCTTC. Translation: CASSVDGAGAYGYTF.

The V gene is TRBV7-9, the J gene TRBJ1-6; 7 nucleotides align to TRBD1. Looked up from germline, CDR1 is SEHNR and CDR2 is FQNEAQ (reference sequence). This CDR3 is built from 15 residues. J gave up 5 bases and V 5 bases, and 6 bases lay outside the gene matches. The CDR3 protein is CASSRRQGNNSPLHF. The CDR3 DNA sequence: TGTGCCAGCAGCCGTAGACAGGGAAATAATTCACCCCTCCACTTT. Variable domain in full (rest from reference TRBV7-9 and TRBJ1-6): DTGVSQNPRHKITKRGQNVTFRCDPISEHNRLYWYRQTLGQGPEFLTYFQNEAQLEKSRLLSDRFSAERPKGSFSTLEIQRTEQGDSAMYLCASSRRQGNNSPLHFGNGTRLTVT.

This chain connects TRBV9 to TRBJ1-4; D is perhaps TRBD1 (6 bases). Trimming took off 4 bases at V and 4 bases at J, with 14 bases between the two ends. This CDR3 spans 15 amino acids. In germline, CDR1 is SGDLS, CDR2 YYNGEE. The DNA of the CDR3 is TGTGCCAGCAGCCCTACGGGACACATTAATGAAAAACTGTTTTTT. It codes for CASSPTGHINEKLFF.

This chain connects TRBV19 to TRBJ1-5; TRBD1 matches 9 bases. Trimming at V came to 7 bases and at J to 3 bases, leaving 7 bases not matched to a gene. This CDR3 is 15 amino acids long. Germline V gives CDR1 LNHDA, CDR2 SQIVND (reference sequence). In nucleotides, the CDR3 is TGTGCCAGTACCCTAGGACAGGGGAACAATCAGCCCCAGCATTTT. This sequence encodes CASTLGQGNNQPQHF.

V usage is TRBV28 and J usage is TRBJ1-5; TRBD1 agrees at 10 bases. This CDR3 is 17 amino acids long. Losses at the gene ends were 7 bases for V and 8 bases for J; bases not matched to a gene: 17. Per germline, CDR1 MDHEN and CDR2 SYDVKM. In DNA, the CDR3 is TGTGCCAGCATCGAGGGCCGGGACAGGGGCGAGGTGGAGCCCCAGCATTTT. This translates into CASIEGRDRGEVEPQHF.